One sample yielded the 24 T cell receptor beta chains listed below, sequenced in a study of blood T cell repertoires in COVID-19 (dated by TCRdb to the early 2020s). Libraries were constructed by the immunoSEQ multiplex PCR assay. Drawn from immuneACCESS, this table holds only the in-frame rearrangements with V and J called that TCRdb kept. Clones are partly lost; checked studies trace under half to an unresolved V gene and leave the rest unexplained. The sample table records roughly 180,000 clones; about 85% of these occur just once. Of the sample, 0.95% to 1.5% is held by the ten largest clones. The sequenced sample was peripheral blood. These receptors all stem from a man between 60 and 75 years old who had recovered from COVID-19.

The chain joins TRBV7-2 to TRBJ2-5; TRBD1 matches 8 bases. With 8 bases clipped from V and 5 bases from J, the junction kept 10 bases outside the gene matches. The germline V gene encodes CDR1 SGHTA and CDR2 FQGNSA. The CDR3 is made up of 14 amino acids. The CDR3 DNA reads TGTGCCAGCGGGGTGGACAGGGCTGCGGAGACCCAGTACTTC. Protein sequence: CASGVDRAAETQYF.

This clone has more than one count but fewer than ten. The chain joins TRBV5-4 to TRBJ1-2, with 8 positions matching TRBD1. This CDR3 spans 13 amino acids. V dropped 3 bases and J dropped 8; count of bases not matched to a gene: 6. The V gene's germline CDR1 is SGHNT and CDR2 YYREEE (reference sequence). CDR3 coding DNA: TGTGCCAGCAGCTGGGGACAGGTGAACGGCTACACCTTC. It yields the protein CASSWGQVNGYTF.

J is TRBJ1-4 and V is TRBV7-2; no firm D call. V shed 3 bases and J shed 3 bases, with 8 bases lying between them. The CDR3 length is 14 residues. The germline V gene encodes CDR1 SGHTA and CDR2 FQGNSA. As DNA, the CDR3 is TGTGCCAGCAGCTTCGGCGAGGCTAATGAAAAACTGTTTTTT. It specifies CASSFGEANEKLFF. Full variable domain (missing parts from reference TRBV7-2 and TRBJ1-4): GAGVSQSPSNKVTEKGKDVELRCDPISGHTALYWYRQSLGQGLEFLIYFQGNSAPDKSGLPSDRFSAERTGGSVSTLTIQRTQQEDSAVYLCASSFGEANEKLFFGSGTQLSVL.

With respect to this clone: The same CDR3 arises from other DNA sequences in this sample as well. The chain joins TRBV5-4 to TRBJ2-7; 7 nucleotides align to TRBD1. V gave up 4 bases and J gave up 3 bases; unmatched junction bases: 1. The germline gives CDR1 SGHNT, CDR2 YYREEE (reference sequence). This CDR3 is 12 amino acids long. The CDR3 region has the DNA TGTGCCAGCAGCCGGGACAGCTACGAGCAGTACTTC. Translating it yields CASSRDSYEQYF.

This clone has ten or more counts. The chain uses TRBV7-9 and TRBJ2-2; the match to TRBD2 covers 7 bases. V shed 8 bases and J 3 bases; nucleotides not matched to a gene: 9. Germline values: CDR1 SEHNR, CDR2 FQNEAQ (reference sequence). The CDR3 contains 15 residues. DNA for the CDR3: TGTGCCAGCGGTCCAGCGGGGCCATACACCGGGGAGCTGTTTTTT. Residues: CASGPAGPYTGELFF.

The J gene is TRBJ1-2, the V gene TRBV5-1, with 7 bases identical to TRBD1. Germline-derived CDR1 and CDR2 are SGHRS and YFSETQ. V gave up 6 bases and J gave up 3 bases; unmatched junction bases: 11. The CDR3 sequence is 15 residues long. The CDR3 loop is CASTEDRRVDYGYTF. CDR3 nucleotides: TGCGCCAGCACCGAGGACAGGCGGGTGGACTATGGCTACACCTTC.

The gene calls are TRBV10-3 and TRBJ1-4; TRBD1 matches at 7 bases. J lost 3 bases, V lost 0 bases, and 1 base had no gene match. The CDR3 runs 15 residues. Germline V CDR1 and CDR2: ENHRY, SYGVKD. The CDR3 DNA reads TGTGCCATCAGTGAGTCGAGGGGGCCTAATGAAAAACTGTTTTTT. As protein: CAISESRGPNEKLFF.

The chain carries TRBV5-6 and TRBJ1-2; no clear D. The CDR3 loop spans 14 amino acids. The V gene's germline CDR1 is SGHDT and CDR2 YYEEEE. The germline V and J ends were trimmed by 2 bases and 5 bases, with 13 bases remaining between them. The CDR3 bases are TGTGCCAGCAGCTTTCTGGGCAGGAGGTATGGCTACACCTTC. Translating it yields CASSFLGRRYGYTF.

The rearrangement joins TRBV4-2 to TRBJ2-3, with D maybe TRBD2 (5 bases). This CDR3 region has 20 residues. V lost 0 bases, J lost 1 base, and 23 bases lay in between. Germline CDR1 LGHNA, CDR2 YNFKEQ. CDR3 residues: CASSQDPLYVREPGTDTQYF. In DNA form, the CDR3 reads TGTGCCAGCAGCCAAGATCCGCTCTACGTGAGGGAGCCTGGCACAGATACGCAGTATTTT.

This clone occurred once. The rearrangement uses TRBV6-4 and TRBJ2-1; D perhaps matches TRBD1 (6 bases). CDR1 is MRHNA and CDR2 is SNTAGT in the germline V gene. CDR3 length: 16 amino acids. V lost 0 bases and J 6 bases, leaving 15 bases between the germline ends. The CDR3 loop reads CASSDSGRGAFNEQFF. CDR3 coding DNA: TGTGCCAGCAGTGACTCTGGCAGGGGTGCTTTCAATGAGCAGTTCTTC.

This chain uses TRBV9 with TRBJ1-3; no definite D call. With 2 bases removed from V and 0 bases from J, the gap between germline ends came to 15 bases. Germline CDR1 SGDLS, CDR2 YYNGEE. CDR3 length: 17 residues. The CDR3 loop is CASSVVDVRGSGNTIYF. DNA for the CDR3: TGTGCCAGCAGCGTGGTCGACGTCCGAGGCTCTGGAAACACCATATATTTT.

The genes are TRBV3-1 (or the pseudogene TRBV3-2) and TRBJ1-2; 8 bases are a match to TRBD1. The CDR3 sequence is 17 residues long. Trimming took 8 bases from V and 0 from J; bases not matched to a gene: 14. CDR1 is LGHDT, CDR2 YNNKEL, per germline (reference sequence). The CDR3 region has the DNA TGTGCCAGCGCGCGGGATCCCGGACAGGGAGCTAACTATGGCTACACCTTC. Its protein product is CASARDPGQGANYGYTF.

The rearrangement uses TRBV4-1 and TRBJ1-5; D might be TRBD1 (5 bases). The CDR3 extends over 14 amino acids. Germline V lookup: CDR1 MGHRA, CDR2 YSYEKL. V lost 4 bases to trimming and J lost 6 bases, with 13 bases between them. CDR3 region: CASSLSGGGQPQHF. CDR3 nucleotide sequence: TGCGCCAGCAGCCTCTCGGGGGGTGGTCAGCCCCAGCATTTT.

For this clone: Germline and junction disagree at one end, which may indicate a read error. The chain joins TRBV7-7 to TRBJ1-6; D gene uncertain. The CDR3 sequence is 13 residues long. Germline-derived CDR1 and CDR2 are SSHAT and FNYEAQ (reference sequence). Here the CDR3 reads CASSPGPGSPLHF. The DNA of the CDR3 is TGTGCTAGCAGCCCCGGCCCGGGGTCACCCCTCCACTTT.

This clone was seen once. The chain combines TRBV27 with TRBJ1-2, with a tentative D call TRBD1 (5 bases). V gave up 5 bases and J gave up 5 bases, with 18 bases separating them. The CDR3 has 15 residues. The germline V gene has CDR1 MNHEY and CDR2 SMNVEV (reference sequence). This CDR3 reads CASSPLTGFRYGYTF. The DNA of the CDR3 is TGTGCCAGCAGTCCCCTAACAGGATTTCGATATGGCTACACCTTC.

The chain has TRBV6-5 and TRBJ1-1, with D possibly TRBD1 on 5 matching bases. Germline assignment: CDR1 MNHEY and CDR2 SVGAGI. V was cut by 2 bases and J by 7 bases, with 14 bases left in between. The CDR3 consists of 14 residues. The CDR3 coding sequence is TGTGCCAGCAGTTACCCGGGCAGGGAAGGTGAAGCTTTCTTT. Its protein product is CASSYPGREGEAFF.

The sample holds one count of this clone. The chain has TRBV12-3 or TRBV12-4 and TRBJ1-2; weak D call: TRBD1 (5 bases). The CDR3 consists of 13 residues. V gave up 3 bases and J gave up 4 bases, with 9 bases separating them. The DNA of the CDR3 is TGTGCCAGCAGTTTTGGGGGGACCTATGGCTACACCTTC. Translation: CASSFGGTYGYTF.

The chain carries TRBV11-2 and TRBJ2-5; D possibly corresponds to TRBD2 (5 bases). Germline V gene sequence: CDR1 SGHAT, CDR2 FQNNGV. This CDR3 is 15 amino acids long. V was trimmed by 3 bases and J by 4 bases, leaving 15 bases between them. CDR3 region: CASSLDGLFGETQYF. In nucleotides, the CDR3 is TGTGCCAGCAGCTTGGACGGACTCTTTGGAGAGACCCAGTACTTC.

The rearrangement joins TRBV3-1 (or the pseudogene TRBV3-2) to TRBJ2-1, with 9 nucleotides matching TRBD2. There are 17 residues in the CDR3. J was trimmed by 8 bases and V by 1 base; bases with no gene match: 12. CDR1 and CDR2 from the germline V gene are LGHDT and YNNKEL (reference sequence). CDR3 coding DNA: TGTGCCAGCAGCCAAGGGCAGCTTAGCGGGGGAAGGTATGAGCAGTTCTTC. Translation gives CASSQGQLSGGRYEQFF.

This clone appeared a single time. The chain links TRBV10-3 to TRBJ1-2; 7 bases agree with TRBD1. CDR3 length: 13 amino acids. Germline trimming cut 5 bases from V and 3 bases from J; bases unmatched to any gene: 3. The germline V gene encodes CDR1 ENHRY and CDR2 SYGVKD. This CDR3 reads CAISQGDYYGYTF. CDR3 coding DNA: TGTGCCATCAGTCAGGGGGATTACTATGGCTACACCTTC.

This clone appeared once. The chain employs TRBV19 and TRBJ1-3; D remains ambiguous. This CDR3 region has 12 residues. V was clipped by 7 bases and J by 8 bases, with 12 bases between them. CDR1 and CDR2 from the germline V gene are LNHDA and SQIVND (reference sequence). CDR3 nucleotides: TGTGCCAGTACCACTACGTCTGACACCATATATTTT. This codes for CASTTTSDTIYF.

The rearrangement joins TRBV12-3 or TRBV12-4 to TRBJ1-5; D uncertain. The CDR3 has 13 residues. Trimming pared 1 base from V and 5 bases from J, leaving 6 bases between. This CDR3 reads CASSLVRDQPQHF. DNA for the CDR3: TGTGCCAGCAGTTTAGTTCGGGATCAGCCCCAGCATTTT.

This clone has a single count. The chain recombines TRBV7-3 with TRBJ2-1; tentatively, D is TRBD1 (6 bases). Trimming left V 0 bases short and J 9 bases short, with 15 bases between. The CDR3 sequence is 15 residues long. Germline V gene data show CDR1 as SGHTA and CDR2 as FQGTGA. The CDR3 is CASSLTGGSKGEQFF. CDR3 sequence (DNA): TGTGCCAGCAGCTTAACAGGGGGAAGTAAAGGTGAGCAGTTCTTC.

The chain uses TRBV3-1 (or the pseudogene TRBV3-2) and TRBJ2-7, with D possibly being TRBD2 (6 bases). The CDR3 totals 13 residues. With 4 bases removed from V and 7 bases from J, the gap between germline ends came to 14 bases. The germline gives CDR1 LGHDT, CDR2 YNNKEL (reference sequence). The CDR3 DNA sequence: TGTGCCAGCAGCCGGTCGGATGGGAGGGAGCAGTACTTC. This codes for CASSRSDGREQYF.